The next 12 T cell receptor beta chains were all read from a single sample in a study of T cells in localized non-small cell lung cancer. The repertoire was sequenced with immunoSEQ multiplex PCR; TCRdb's copy has only in-frame clones and lacks some. The data show 50,000 or so clones, over 75% seen once. This specimen consisted of peripheral blood, obtained before any cancer treatment. The source of these receptors is a female donor of 60 years or more with stage II squamous cell lung carcinoma.

This clone was detected only once. CDR3 bases: TGCGCCAGCAGCCCCAGACAGGGAACGGGCTTGCAGCAGTACTTC. Translated, it gives CASSPRQGTGLQQYF. The chain recombines TRBV5-1 with TRBJ2-7; 7 positions match TRBD1. The V gene end was trimmed by 4 bases and the J gene end by 8 bases; junction bases not matched to a gene: 15. The CDR3 spans 15 residues. CDR1 SGHRS and CDR2 YFSETQ come from the germline V gene.

The rearrangement joins TRBV2 to TRBJ1-2, with 8 bases identical to TRBD1. The junction had 3 bases not matched to a gene; V was cut back by 1 base and J by 2 bases. The CDR3 runs to 15 residues. Looked up from germline, CDR1 is SNHLY and CDR2 is FYNNEI. CDR3 nucleotide sequence: TGTGCCAGCAGTGAAGGACAGGGGAGAAACTATGGCTACACCTTC. Translated, it gives CASSEGQGRNYGYTF.

The chain recombines TRBV2 with TRBJ1-2; weak D call: TRBD1 (6 bases). Trimming took 8 bases from V and 4 from J, leaving 17 bases between them. Germline V lookup: CDR1 SNHLY, CDR2 FYNNEI. The CDR3 is 14 amino acids. CDR3: CASQYSTGTYGYTF. The CDR3 coding sequence is TGTGCCAGCCAATACTCGACAGGCACCTATGGCTACACCTTC.

This clone was recorded a few times. This chain links TRBV6-4 with TRBJ1-1; 7 nucleotides agree with TRBD1. There are 13 residues in the CDR3. Germline CDR1 and CDR2: MRHNA and SNTAGT. V shed 3 bases and J 4 bases; nucleotides not matched to a gene: 2. Here the CDR3 reads CASSDRQGTEAFF. The DNA of the CDR3 is TGTGCCAGCAGTGATCGACAGGGCACTGAAGCTTTCTTT.

The V gene is TRBV10-3, the J gene TRBJ1-2; D not certain. There are 14 residues in the CDR3. Trimming removed 4 bases at V and 1 base at J, with 10 bases between. Germline values: CDR1 ENHRY, CDR2 SYGVKD. In DNA, the CDR3 is TGTGCCATCAGTGCGGGCAATAATAACTATGGCTACACCTTC. Its protein product is CAISAGNNNYGYTF.

The V gene is TRBV4-3, the J gene TRBJ1-3, with D hard to call. The CDR3 is 16 amino acids. Per germline, CDR1 LGHNA and CDR2 YSLEER. V was clipped by 4 bases and J by 3 bases, with 16 bases between them. CDR3 DNA sequence: TGCGCCAGCAGCCCAAGAACCCGTCAGGATGGAAACACCATATATTTT. Translating it yields CASSPRTRQDGNTIYF.

The chain joins TRBV6-6 to TRBJ2-6; weak D call: TRBD2 (5 bases). Trimming pared 6 bases from V and 0 bases from J, leaving 9 bases between. The CDR3 totals 15 residues. Germline-derived CDR1 and CDR2 are MNHNY and SVGAGI (reference sequence). DNA for the CDR3: TGTGCCAGCAGGCACGACTACTCTGGGGCCAACGTCCTGACTTTC. It is translated as CASRHDYSGANVLTF.

The sample holds one count of this clone. V usage is TRBV6-6 and J usage is TRBJ2-7; possible D gene TRBD2, 6 bases. The CDR3 runs to 15 residues. Per germline, CDR1 MNHNY and CDR2 SVGAGI (reference sequence). Trimming removed 0 bases from V and 0 bases from J, with 9 bases in between. CDR3 loop: CASSYSPSVSYEQYF. The CDR3, as DNA: TGTGCCAGCAGTTACTCGCCTAGCGTCTCCTACGAGCAGTACTTC.

The chain has TRBV5-4 and TRBJ2-5; 10 bases line up with TRBD2. The trim removed 5 bases at V and 5 bases at J, leaving 18 bases unmatched. The CDR3 is 18 amino acids. Per germline, CDR1 SGHNT and CDR2 YYREEE (reference sequence). The CDR3 here is CASSLLGASGGAGETQYF. The DNA for the CDR3 is TGTGCCAGCAGTCTTCTTGGGGCTAGCGGGGGAGCAGGGGAGACCCAGTACTTC.

The chain has TRBV4-1 and TRBJ1-2, with D possibly being TRBD1 (6 bases). Trimming removed 0 bases from V and 4 bases from J, with 12 bases in between. Germline V lookup: CDR1 MGHRA, CDR2 YSYEKL. This CDR3 comprises 15 residues. The CDR3 DNA reads TGCGCCAGCAGCCAAGAAGGGCAGGGGCCCTATGGCTACACCTTC. The encoded protein is CASSQEGQGPYGYTF.

This chain connects TRBV7-6 to TRBJ1-5; 12 nucleotides match TRBD1. There are 18 residues in the CDR3. V lost 5 bases to trimming and J lost 7 bases; unmatched junction nucleotides: 15. Germline V lookup: CDR1 SGHVS, CDR2 FNYEAQ. The CDR3 region is CASSKGTGQGAQGQPQHF. The CDR3 DNA reads TGTGCCAGCAGCAAAGGAACGGGACAGGGGGCGCAGGGGCAGCCCCAGCATTTT.

The rearrangement joins TRBV7-2 to TRBJ2-1; 10 positions agree with TRBD1. J lost 4 bases, V lost 2 bases, and 5 bases had no gene match. This CDR3 is 16 amino acids long. The germline gives CDR1 SGHTA, CDR2 FQGNSA. The CDR3 loop is CASSLLGTGVYNEQFF. The CDR3 DNA reads as TGTGCCAGCAGCTTACTCGGGACAGGGGTATACAATGAGCAGTTCTTC.